The 27 T cell receptor beta chains listed next were all sequenced from one sample in a study of T cells in Graves' hyperthyroidism and ophthalmopathy. TCR beta CDR3 sequences were amplified from RNA transcripts. TCR CDR3 regions were first amplified by RT-PCR with HTBI primers. From the multiplex PCR reads, TCRdb called clonotypes with MiXCR, one entry per CDR3 protein. The sample has about 270,000 distinct CDR3 sequences, around 25% seen once; the top ten hold about 40%. Sequenced: blood. Receptors originate from a woman in her thirties or forties with Graves' ophthalmopathy.

This clonotype was observed at least ten times. This chain joins TRBV25-1 and TRBJ1-2, with D hard to call. V shed 4 bases and J shed 7 bases, with 13 bases lying between them. The germline gives CDR1 MGHDK, CDR2 SYGVNS. This CDR3 has 13 residues. The CDR3 DNA is TGTGCCAGCAGTGGCGAGGTTGGGGTTGGCTACACCTTC. Translation: CASSGEVGVGYTF.

There are many counts of this clonotype. The genes are TRBV13 and TRBJ2-5; no reliable D call. Trimming removed 4 bases at V and 4 bases at J, with 7 bases between. Germline-derived CDR1 and CDR2 are PRHDT and FYEKMQ (reference sequence). The CDR3 is made up of 12 amino acids. The DNA of the CDR3 is TGTGCCAGCAGCTCAGTAGGAGAGACCCAGTACTTC. Its translation: CASSSVGETQYF. The full variable domain, completed using reference TRBV13 and TRBJ2-5, is AAGVIQSPRHLIKEKRETATLKCYPIPRHDTVYWYQQGPGQDPQFLISFYEKMQSDKGSIPDRFSAQQFSDYHSELNMSSLELGDSALYFCASSSVGETQYFGPGTRLLVL.

The chain couples TRBV4-1 to TRBJ2-7, with D hard to call. The CDR3 is made up of 14 amino acids. CDR1 is MGHRA and CDR2 is YSYEKL in the germline V gene. Deletions cut 0 bases from V and 6 bases from J, with 12 bases between. The CDR3 DNA sequence: TGCGCCAGCAGCCAAGACAGTGCCCCCCTCGAGCAGTACTTC. Its protein is CASSQDSAPLEQYF.

This clonotype was recorded many times. The rearrangement joins TRBV20-1 to TRBJ2-7; no clear D gene. This CDR3 has 14 amino acids. The V end lost 0 bases, the J end lost 3 bases, and 12 bases lay between the germline ends. The germline gives CDR1 DFQATT, CDR2 SNEGSKA (reference sequence). CDR3 sequence: CSARDETALYEQYF. In DNA form, the CDR3 reads TGCAGTGCTAGAGATGAAACGGCTCTCTACGAGCAGTACTTC.

This chain connects TRBV4-3 to TRBJ2-2; the match to TRBD2 covers 7 bases. The CDR3 loop spans 16 amino acids. With 0 bases clipped from V and 3 bases from J, the junction kept 4 bases outside the gene matches. The germline CDR1 and CDR2 sequences are LGHNA and YSLEER. The DNA for the CDR3 is TGCGCCAGCAGCCAAGATCGGCGGGAGTACACCGGGGAGCTGTTTTTT. Protein product: CASSQDRREYTGELFF.

This clonotype was detected only a few times. V and J are TRBV6-5 and TRBJ2-5; 8 bases align to TRBD2. This CDR3 contains 14 residues. The germline V gene has CDR1 MNHEY and CDR2 SVGAGI. V was clipped by 0 bases and J by 5 bases; unmatched bases: 2. The CDR3 sequence is CASSYSAGDETQYF. Written as DNA, the CDR3 is TGTGCCAGCAGTTACTCAGCGGGAGACGAGACCCAGTACTTC.

This clonotype was observed many times. This chain connects TRBV20-1 to TRBJ2-7; possibly TRBD2 for D (6 bases). The CDR3 length is 16 residues. Looked up from germline, CDR1 is DFQATT and CDR2 is SNEGSKA (reference sequence). With 2 bases removed from V and 0 bases from J, the gap between germline ends came to 17 bases. CDR3 residues: CSARPLASDPSYEQYF. The CDR3 nucleotides are TGCAGTGCTAGACCACTAGCCAGCGATCCCTCCTACGAGCAGTACTTC.

This clonotype was counted a few times. The chain uses TRBV7-2 and TRBJ2-7; 8 nucleotides agree with TRBD2. With 2 bases clipped from V and 5 bases from J, the junction kept 5 bases outside the gene matches. This CDR3 comprises 14 residues. Germline-derived CDR1 and CDR2 are SGHTA and FQGNSA. The DNA of the CDR3 is TGTGCCAGCAGCTTACAAGCGGGAGCTAACGAGCAGTACTTC. Its protein product is CASSLQAGANEQYF.

The V and J genes are TRBV6-5 and TRBJ2-7; 10 nucleotides align to TRBD2. The V gene's germline CDR1 is MNHEY and CDR2 SVGAGI. This CDR3 is built from 14 residues. Germline trimming cut 4 bases from V and 5 bases from J; bases unmatched to any gene: 5. In DNA form, the CDR3 reads TGTGCCAGCAGTTTTAGCGGGAGGCGCCACGAGCAGTACTTC. Encoded protein: CASSFSGRRHEQYF.

This chain uses TRBV12-5 with TRBJ1-1, with D uncertain. Germline loops: CDR1 LGHNT, CDR2 FRNRAP. Between the trimmed V and J ends, which lost 7 bases and 6 bases, there was a span of 15 bases. This CDR3 has 13 residues. This chain's CDR3 is CASATGPLSEAFF. The CDR3 DNA follows: TGTGCTAGTGCCACTGGCCCCCTATCTGAAGCTTTCTTT.

Ten or more counts support this clonotype. CDR3 residues: CASSLSIGKPGYTF. CDR3 in DNA: TGTGCCAGCAGTTTATCGATCGGGAAACCAGGCTACACCTTC. This sequence joins TRBV27 and TRBJ1-2; no clear D. Trimming removed 0 bases from V and 8 bases from J, with 13 bases in between. This CDR3 is built from 14 residues. Germline CDR1 and CDR2: MNHEY and SMNVEV (reference sequence).

The genes are TRBV3-1 and TRBJ1-1, with 12 bases that match TRBD1. J gave up 11 bases and V 1 base, and 8 bases lay outside the gene matches. CDR1 is LGHDT and CDR2 is YNNKEL in the germline V gene (reference sequence). The CDR3 extends over 15 amino acids. This chain's CDR3 is CASSQGIPGQGAAFF. In nucleotides, the CDR3 is TGTGCCAGCAGCCAAGGGATCCCGGGACAGGGGGCTGCTTTCTTT. Using reference TRBV3-1 and TRBJ1-1 for the parts outside the CDR3, the full variable domain is DTAVSQTPKYLVTQMGNDKSIKCEQNLGHDTMYWYKQDSKKFLKIMFSYNNKELIINETVPNRFSPKSPDKAHLNLHINSLELGDSAVYFCASSQGIPGQGAAFFGQGTRLTVV.

The rearrangement uses TRBV12-3 or TRBV12-4 and TRBJ2-7; tentatively, D is TRBD1 (6 bases). V was pared by 5 bases and J by 6 bases, with 11 bases between. The CDR3 is 12 amino acids. CDR3 amino acids: CASSQQGFEQYF. Written as DNA, the CDR3 is TGTGCCAGCAGTCAACAGGGTTTCGAGCAGTACTTC.

In its sample, this clonotype was seen many times. J is TRBJ2-7 and V is TRBV27, with 8 positions matching TRBD1. The junction had 16 bases not matched to a gene; V was cut back by 5 bases and J by 4 bases. Per germline, CDR1 MNHEY and CDR2 SMNVEV (reference sequence). The CDR3 totals 17 residues. For the CDR3, the DNA is TGTGCCAGCAGTCAACTTCCCCGGGACAGGAGAACTTACGAGCAGTACTTC. It encodes CASSQLPRDRRTYEQYF.

The chain employs TRBV6-5 and TRBJ1-2; D remains ambiguous. Per the germline V gene, CDR1 is MNHEY and CDR2 is SVGAGI. The CDR3 is made up of 13 amino acids. V was pared by 2 bases and J by 4 bases, with 8 bases between. The CDR3 DNA reads as TGTGCCAGCAGTTACCCAGGAGCCTATGGCTACACCTTC. Its translation is CASSYPGAYGYTF.

This chain joins TRBV11-2 and TRBJ2-7, with 7 bases that match TRBD1. The V gene's germline CDR1 is SGHAT and CDR2 FQNNGV. The CDR3 loop spans 16 amino acids. Germline trimming cut 5 bases from V and 7 bases from J; bases unmatched to any gene: 17. CDR3 nucleotides: TGTGCCAGCAGCCGTATGCTACAGGGGACGGCCGTGGAGCAGTACTTC. Its translation is CASSRMLQGTAVEQYF. Full variable domain (rest looked up from reference TRBV11-2 and TRBJ2-7): EAGVAQSPRYKIIEKRQSVAFWCNPISGHATLYWYQQILGQGPKLLIQFQNNGVVDDSQLPKDRFSAERLKGVDSTLKIQPAKLEDSAVYLCASSRMLQGTAVEQYFGPGTRLTVT.

The sample holds a few counts of this clonotype. The rearrangement links TRBV28 to TRBJ2-5, with D maybe TRBD1 (6 bases). The CDR3 is made up of 13 amino acids. Germline V gene lookup returns CDR1 MDHEN and CDR2 SYDVKM. V was clipped by 6 bases and J by 5 bases, with 13 bases between them. CDR3 DNA sequence: TGTGCCAGCAGCTACAGGGATCGCGAGACCCAGTACTTC. Amino acid sequence: CASSYRDRETQYF.

This clonotype was counted ten times or more. The V gene is TRBV6-1, the J gene TRBJ2-7, with 9 bases that match TRBD2. Trimming took 10 bases from V and 6 from J; bases not matched to a gene: 13. Germline V gene data show CDR1 as MNHNS and CDR2 as SASEGT. The CDR3 contains 14 residues. The CDR3, as DNA: TGTGCCACCAAGGCAGGACTAGCGTCTCCCGAGCAGTACTTC. It encodes CATKAGLASPEQYF.

The chain joins TRBV3-1 to TRBJ2-2; no definite D call. Germline V gene data show CDR1 as LGHDT and CDR2 as YNNKEL (reference sequence). The V end was cut by 0 bases, the J end by 5 bases, with 7 bases between. This CDR3 has 14 residues. The CDR3 nucleotides are TGTGCCAGCAGCCAAGAGGTGGGGACCGGGGAGCTGTTTTTT. This gives the protein CASSQEVGTGELFF.

This clonotype showed up many times. This chain connects TRBV5-1 to TRBJ1-1; possible D gene TRBD1, 5 bases. The germline V and J ends were trimmed by 4 bases and 1 base, with 14 bases remaining between them. The CDR3 contains 15 residues. The germline CDR1 and CDR2 sequences are SGHRS and YFSETQ. CDR3 nucleotide sequence: TGCGCCAGCAGCCGAGTCCGGGGGGGGAACACTGAAGCTTTCTTT. This translates into CASSRVRGGNTEAFF. Full variable domain (missing parts from reference TRBV5-1 and TRBJ1-1): KAGVTQTPRYLIKTRGQQVTLSCSPISGHRSVSWYQQTPGQGLQFLFEYFSETQRNKGNFPGRFSGRQFSNSRSEMNVSTLELGDSALYLCASSRVRGGNTEAFFGQGTRLTVV.

This clonotype was observed many times. The chain has TRBV11-2 and TRBJ2-4; TRBD1 is a possible D gene (7 bases). Germline CDR1 is SGHAT and CDR2 is FQNNGV. The CDR3 runs 16 residues. V lost 5 bases, J lost 0 bases, and 14 bases lay in between. The CDR3 loop is CASSAGQLLAKNIQYF. In nucleotides, the CDR3 is TGTGCCAGCAGCGCGGGACAGCTCCTAGCCAAAAACATTCAGTACTTC.

This clonotype was recorded many times. The chain carries TRBV6-5 and TRBJ1-6; D gene uncertain. V was trimmed by 0 bases and J by 10 bases, leaving 16 bases between them. The V gene's germline CDR1 is MNHEY and CDR2 SVGAGI. This CDR3 has 16 amino acids. Here the CDR3 reads CASSYSGLTLGSPLHF. As DNA, the CDR3 is TGTGCCAGCAGTTACTCGGGTCTGACTCTAGGGTCACCCCTCCACTTT.

This clonotype was counted many times. This sequence joins TRBV29-1 and TRBJ1-1; 7 nucleotides line up with TRBD1. Germline trimming cut 5 bases from V and 2 bases from J; bases unmatched to any gene: 5. The germline V gene has CDR1 SQVTM and CDR2 ANQGSEA. This CDR3 region has 13 residues. As DNA, the CDR3 is TGCAGCGTTCGTCAGGGGGTCAACACTGAAGCTTTCTTT. This codes for CSVRQGVNTEAFF.

This clonotype was found many times. The chain uses TRBV27 and TRBJ2-2; 7 bases align to TRBD1. After removal of 6 bases from V and 0 bases from J, the junction contained 4 bases not matched to a gene. Germline-derived CDR1 and CDR2 are MNHEY and SMNVEV (reference sequence). The CDR3 consists of 15 residues. The DNA of the CDR3 is TGTGCCAGCAGGAAAGGGACAGCGAACACCGGGGAGCTGTTTTTT. Translation: CASRKGTANTGELFF.

This clonotype was seen many times. The CDR3 coding sequence is TGTGCCAGCATGACAGGGGGGACTGAAGCTTTCTTT. Translated, it gives CASMTGGTEAFF. V is TRBV27 and J is TRBJ1-1; 9 nucleotides agree with TRBD1. This CDR3 region has 12 residues. Germline CDR1 and CDR2: MNHEY and SMNVEV (reference sequence). With 7 bases clipped from V and 5 bases from J, the junction kept 2 bases outside the gene matches.

The chain has TRBV6-5 and TRBJ1-6; D is ambiguous. V gave up 0 bases and J gave up 10 bases, with 4 bases separating them. The CDR3 loop spans 12 amino acids. The germline CDR1 and CDR2 sequences are MNHEY and SVGAGI. The CDR3 nucleotides read TGTGCCAGCAGTTACTCGGGGTCACCCCTCCACTTT. Protein product: CASSYSGSPLHF.

The chain couples TRBV6-1 to TRBJ2-2; D is uncertain. Trimming took off 5 bases at V and 1 base at J, with 11 bases between the two ends. From germline, CDR1 is MNHNS and CDR2 SASEGT. The CDR3 covers 15 residues. The CDR3 is CASSRNSENTGELFF. DNA for the CDR3: TGTGCCAGCAGTAGGAACTCGGAGAACACCGGGGAGCTGTTTTTT.